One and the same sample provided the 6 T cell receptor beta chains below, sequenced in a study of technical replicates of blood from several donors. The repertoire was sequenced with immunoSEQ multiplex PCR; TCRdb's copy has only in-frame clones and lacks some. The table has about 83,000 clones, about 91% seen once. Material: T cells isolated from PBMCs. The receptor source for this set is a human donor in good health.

In DNA form, the CDR3 reads TGTGCCAGCTCACCGAGGAGCGGGAGTTCCTACGAGCAGTACTTC. Translated: CASSPRSGSSYEQYF. The chain has TRBV18 and TRBJ2-7; 8 bases are a match to TRBD2. Germline assignment: CDR1 KGHSH and CDR2 LQKENI. The CDR3 loop spans 15 amino acids. Trimming took 3 bases from V and 1 from J; bases not matched to a gene: 5.

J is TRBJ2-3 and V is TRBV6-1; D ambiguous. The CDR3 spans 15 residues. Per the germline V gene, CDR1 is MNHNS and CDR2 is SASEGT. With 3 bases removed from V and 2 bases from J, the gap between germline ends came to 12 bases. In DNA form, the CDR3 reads TGTGCCAGCAGTGACATAGCCCAAATCACAGATACGCAGTATTTT. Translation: CASSDIAQITDTQYF.

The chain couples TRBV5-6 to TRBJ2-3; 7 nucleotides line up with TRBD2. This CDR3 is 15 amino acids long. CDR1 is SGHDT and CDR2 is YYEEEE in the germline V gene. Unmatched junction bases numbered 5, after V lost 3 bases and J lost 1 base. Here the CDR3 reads CASSYAGDGTDTQYF. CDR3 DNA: TGTGCCAGCAGCTACGCGGGGGATGGCACAGATACGCAGTATTTT.

The CDR3 loop is CASSPLTSGGELFF. In nucleotides, the CDR3 is TGTGCCAGCAGCCCCTTGACTAGCGGCGGGGAGCTGTTTTTT. This sequence joins TRBV14 and TRBJ2-2; 9 bases are shared with TRBD2. Trimming cost V 4 bases and J 7 bases; bases outside gene matches: 4. From germline, CDR1 is SGHDN and CDR2 FVKESK. The CDR3 is made up of 14 amino acids.

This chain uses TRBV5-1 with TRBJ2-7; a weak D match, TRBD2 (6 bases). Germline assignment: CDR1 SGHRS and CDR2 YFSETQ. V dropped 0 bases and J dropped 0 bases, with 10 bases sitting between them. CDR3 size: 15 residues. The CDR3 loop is CASSLGGINSYEQYF. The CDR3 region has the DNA TGCGCCAGCAGCTTGGGCGGGATCAACTCCTACGAGCAGTACTTC. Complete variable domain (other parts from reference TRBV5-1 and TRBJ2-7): KAGVTQTPRYLIKTRGQQVTLSCSPISGHRSVSWYQQTPGQGLQFLFEYFSETQRNKGNFPGRFSGRQFSNSRSEMNVSTLELGDSALYLCASSLGGINSYEQYFGPGTRLTVT.

CDR3 sequence: CASSQEEGAFFEAFF. The CDR3 DNA follows: TGCGCCAGCAGCCAAGAGGAGGGGGCGTTTTTCGAAGCTTTCTTT. This chain connects TRBV4-1 to TRBJ1-1; 7 bases map to TRBD1. CDR1 MGHRA and CDR2 YSYEKL come from the germline V gene. After removal of 0 bases from V and 8 bases from J, the junction contained 9 bases not matched to a gene. The CDR3 totals 15 residues.